The entry that follows covers one T cell receptor (beta chain) sequence. This CDR3 spans 15 amino acids. V was trimmed by 1 base and J by 4 bases, leaving 13 bases between them. From germline, CDR1 is SGHAT and CDR2 FQNNGV. These data belong to a study of blood T cell repertoires in COVID-19. Study-wide context: There were acute and convalescent COVID-19 samples, and they came from the United States, Italy and Spain. PBMCs, B-cell-depleted T cells, or T cells provided the cDNA or gDNA that made up the material.

Original processing methods: Nucleated cell counts were estimated from reference gene primer amplification. The protocol was immunoSEQ multiplex PCR, while the TCRdb copy is restricted to in-frame clones and leaves out a portion. V, J and clone size reflect that table, while D and trimming were determined from the DNA. Seen here are a few hundred thousand clones, 80% to 90% observed once, and the top ten hold around 5.9%. The V gene is TRBV11-2, the J gene TRBJ1-2; a possible D gene is TRBD1 (5 bases). The receptor comes from a man between 60 and 70 years old with acute or convalescent COVID-19. The sample was peripheral blood. CDR3 region: CASSLVGQGRYGYTF. The DNA of the CDR3 is TGTGCCAGCAGCTTAGTAGGGCAGGGTCGCTATGGCTACACCTTC. The whole variable domain, filled in from reference TRBV11-2 and TRBJ1-2, reads EAGVAQSPRYKIIEKRQSVAFWCNPISGHATLYWYQQILGQGPKLLIQFQNNGVVDDSQLPKDRFSAERLKGVDSTLKIQPAKLEDSAVYLCASSLVGQGRYGYTFGSGTRLTVV.